This T cell receptor (beta chain) was profiled in a study of T cell responses to AZD1222 COVID-19 vaccine. General study findings and limits: Donors, mostly white British, included more females; clonal diversity was possibly underestimated. The study found Spike-specific TCR breadth and depth rose after two AZD1222 doses. None of the repertoires were sampled until the peak T cell response had passed.

In regard to this clone: Its cognate antigen is unknown.

Repertoires were generated with immunoSEQ multiplex PCR, while TCRdb's copy carries only in-frame clones and drops some. The profile shows about 73,000 clones, less than 85% of them singletons. This specimen was peripheral blood, taken 28 days after the second AZD1222 dose. This sequence originates from an adult who received the AZD1222 COVID-19 vaccine.

CDR3 nucleotides: TGTGCCAGCAGCTCCGACAGGGGGCTTCGCGAGCAGTACTTC. It is translated as CASSSDRGLREQYF. This chain connects TRBV5-5 to TRBJ2-7, with 10 positions matching TRBD1. The germline CDR1 and CDR2 sequences are SGHKS and YYEKEE (reference sequence). V was pared by 3 bases and J by 6 bases, with 6 bases of the junction left unmatched. CDR3 length equals 14 residues.